This record looks at one T cell receptor (beta chain) sequence and its context. The germline gene is not matched at one end of the junction; a read error may be the cause. How the authors handled the data: Quantification of nucleated cells was approximated via reference gene primer amplification. Repertoires were generated with immunoSEQ multiplex PCR, while TCRdb's copy carries only in-frame clones and drops some. V and J calls and clone size come straight from that table; D and trimming were deduced from the DNA. The data contain some 120,000 clones, 70% to 85% of them singletons. This sample was included in a study of blood T cell repertoires in COVID-19. This CDR3 region has 11 residues.

The specimen was peripheral blood. The V call is TRBV12-3 or TRBV12-4, the J call TRBJ2-1; 7 bases line up with TRBD1. This sequence originates from a woman aged 55-69 years with acute or convalescent COVID-19. The CDR3 reads CASIKPGQTIF. The CDR3 region has the DNA TGTGCCAGCATTAAACCGGGACAGACTATCTTC.